This T cell receptor (beta chain) was documented in a study of type 1 regulatory T cells. Looking at the study overall: T-allo10 is an in vitro-generated, Tr1-enriched CD4 T cell product specific for alloantigen.

This clonotype was picked up a small number of times. The CDR3 runs 13 residues. V was trimmed by 1 base and J by 5 bases, leaving 9 bases between them. The germline V gene encodes CDR1 LGHDT and CDR2 YNNKEL (reference sequence). TCRdb processed the reads anew with MiXCR; each CDR3 protein has one entry. The sample has over 90,000 distinct CDR3 sequences, roughly 28% seen once. The source of this sequence is a human donor in good health. Sequenced material: CD4+ T cells, either the whole sample or a sorted fraction (not recorded which). This rearrangement joins TRBV3-1 to TRBJ2-7; tentatively, D is TRBD1 (5 bases). In DNA, the CDR3 is TGTGCCAGCAGCCAAGTCCCAGGGAACGAGCAGTACTTC. Its protein product is CASSQVPGNEQYF.